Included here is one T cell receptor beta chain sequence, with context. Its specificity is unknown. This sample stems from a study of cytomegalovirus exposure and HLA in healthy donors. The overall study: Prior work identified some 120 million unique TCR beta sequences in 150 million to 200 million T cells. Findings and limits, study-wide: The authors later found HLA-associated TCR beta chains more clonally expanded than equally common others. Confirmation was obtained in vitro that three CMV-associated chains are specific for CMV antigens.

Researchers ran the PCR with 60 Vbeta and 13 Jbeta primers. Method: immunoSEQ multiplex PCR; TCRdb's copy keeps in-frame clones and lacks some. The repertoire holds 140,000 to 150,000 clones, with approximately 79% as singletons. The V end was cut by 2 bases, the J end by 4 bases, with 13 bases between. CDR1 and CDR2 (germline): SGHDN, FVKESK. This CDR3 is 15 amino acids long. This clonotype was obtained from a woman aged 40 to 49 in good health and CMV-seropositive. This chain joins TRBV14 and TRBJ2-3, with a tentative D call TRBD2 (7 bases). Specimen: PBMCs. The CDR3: CASSQHTGRADTQYF. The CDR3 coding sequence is TGTGCCAGCAGCCAACACACAGGGAGGGCAGATACGCAGTATTTT.